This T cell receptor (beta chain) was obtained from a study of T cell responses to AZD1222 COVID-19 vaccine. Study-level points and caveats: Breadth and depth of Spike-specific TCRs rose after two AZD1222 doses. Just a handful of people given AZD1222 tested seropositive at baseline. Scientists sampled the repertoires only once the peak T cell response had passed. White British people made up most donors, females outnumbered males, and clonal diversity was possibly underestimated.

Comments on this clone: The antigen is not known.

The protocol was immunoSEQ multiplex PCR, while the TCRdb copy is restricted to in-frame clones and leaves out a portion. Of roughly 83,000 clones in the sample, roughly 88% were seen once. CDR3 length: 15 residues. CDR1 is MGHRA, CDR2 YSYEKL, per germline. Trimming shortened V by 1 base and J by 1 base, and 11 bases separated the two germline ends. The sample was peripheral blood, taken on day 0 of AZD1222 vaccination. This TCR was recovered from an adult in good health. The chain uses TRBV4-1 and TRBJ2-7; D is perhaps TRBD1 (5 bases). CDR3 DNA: TGCGCCAGCAGCCAAGTTGGAAGGGGATCCTACGAGCAGTACTTC. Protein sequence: CASSQVGRGSYEQYF.